The rows below give T cell receptor beta chains drawn from one sample of a study of T cell responses to AZD1222 COVID-19 vaccine. Clones were read by immunoSEQ multiplex PCR, and TCRdb kept only the in-frame ones, dropping some. The table shows 100,000 to 150,000 clones, with approximately 88% occurring only once. The sample consisted of peripheral blood, taken on day 0 of AZD1222 vaccination. All receptors derive from an adult in good health. CDR3s include the opening cysteine and the closing phenylalanine or tryptophan. D genes are given only for firm matches. A clone size is listed for some rows: how often the clone was seen (once, few, many), or a class if it is expanded.

J gene	V gene	clone size	D gene	CDR3 DNA	CDR3 protein
TRBJ2-1	TRBV24-1	.	TRBD2	TGTGCCACCAGTGAACCCACCGGGACTAGCGGGAGTAACGCCTACAATGAGCAGTTCTTC	CATSEPTGTSGSNAYNEQFF
TRBJ2-7	TRBV11-1	once	.	TGTGCCAGCAGCTTTGGGTCCCCCGGCAGGGGAGACGAGCAGTACTTC	CASSFGSPGRGDEQYF
TRBJ2-3	TRBV10-3	.	.	TGTGCCATCAGTGAGCGGGACAGCACAGATACGCAGTATTTT	CAISERDSTDTQYF
TRBJ2-1	TRBV27	.	.	TGTGCCAGCGAGGGCTTTTTAGGTGAGCAGTTCTTC	CASEGFLGEQFF
TRBJ2-7	TRBV7-9	few	.	TGTGCCAGCAGCTTAGGGCGGTCTCCTAGTGAGCAGTACTTC	CASSLGRSPSEQYF
TRBJ1-2	TRBV28	.	.	TGTGCCAGCAGTTTATACAGGGACCGGCGTGATGGCTACACCTTC	CASSLYRDRRDGYTF
TRBJ2-1	TRBV29-1	.	.	TGCAGCGTTGAAGCTTCCTCAGACAATGAGCAGTTCTTC	CSVEASSDNEQFF
TRBJ2-7	TRBV10-2	.	TRBD2	TGCGCCAGCAGTCTAGCGGGAGGGCCCTACGAGCAGTACTTC	CASSLAGGPYEQYF
TRBJ1-1	TRBV7-3	.	.	TGTGCCAGCAGCTTAAGCTGGGCAGGAGCTAACACTGAAGCTTTCTTT	CASSLSWAGANTEAFF
TRBJ1-1	TRBV3-1/TRBV3-2	.	TRBD1	TGTGCCAGCAGCCAAGGTTACAGGGGCGGCACTGAAGCTTTCTTT	CASSQGYRGGTEAFF
TRBJ1-4	TRBV19	.	TRBD1	TGTGCCAGTGCGACAGGGATTTCTAATGAAAAACTGTTTTTT	CASATGISNEKLFF
TRBJ2-2	TRBV11-2	.	.	TGTGCCAGCAGCCCCCTGTTCCGGGGGACAGGGGAGCTGTTTTTT	CASSPLFRGTGELFF
TRBJ2-7	TRBV14	.	TRBD1	TGTGCCAGCAGCCACCTCCGGGACAGCAGAGAGTACTTC	CASSHLRDSREYF
TRBJ1-5	TRBV4-3	.	TRBD1	TGCGCCAGCAGCCAAGATACGGGGACAGGGGGCAATCAGCCCCAGCATTTT	CASSQDTGTGGNQPQHF
TRBJ2-7	TRBV4-3	.	.	TGCGCCAGCAGCCCCGGTTGGGATAGCGTGCAGTACTTC	CASSPGWDSVQYF
TRBJ1-2	TRBV5-1	.	.	TGCGCCAGCAGCTCCCTACAGGATCTTGGTGGCTACACCTTC	CASSSLQDLGGYTF